The 2 T cell receptor beta chains below come from one sample, sequenced in a study of CD8 T cells in Susac syndrome. RNA in amounts of about 0.45 to 1 ug was reverse transcribed with random hexamers. In TCRdb, the immunoSEQ multiplex PCR reads were re-called with MiXCR into one record per CDR3 protein. The data contain about 210,000 distinct CDR3 sequences, roughly 92% of them singletons. Material for sequencing was CD4+ T cells from PBMCs. All receptors derive from a human donor in good health.

This chain uses TRBV7-2 with TRBJ2-3; D possibly corresponds to TRBD2 (5 bases). CDR3 size: 15 residues. V dropped 5 bases and J dropped 8 bases, with 20 bases sitting between them. The V gene's germline CDR1 is SGHTA and CDR2 FQGNSA. This CDR3 is CASSPGQSGGRTQYF. CDR3 DNA: TGTGCCAGCAGCCCGGGTCAATCTGGCGGGCGTACGCAGTATTTT.

The rearrangement links TRBV7-2 to TRBJ2-5, with a tentative D call TRBD2 (7 bases). This CDR3 comprises 17 residues. Germline V gene data show CDR1 as SGHTA and CDR2 as FQGNSA. V lost 6 bases to trimming and J lost 0 bases, with 20 bases between them. The CDR3 spells CASSAGGKGGHQETQYF. The CDR3 DNA reads TGTGCCAGCAGTGCCGGGGGGAAGGGGGGGCACCAAGAGACCCAGTACTTC.